One sample yielded the 4 T cell receptor beta chains listed below, sequenced in a study of blood T cells in healthy people across ages. PCR was performed a second time for about 7 to 11 cycles using a sample-barcoded 5' primer and a J-beta primer mix. One entry per CDR3 protein results from TCRdb running MiXCR on the 5' RACE reads. The table has 800,000 to 1,300,000 distinct CDR3 sequences, under 30% seen once; the top ten hold about 0.8%. The same specimen was also included in a second study, on T cells of mothers and their children.

Input material: blood. The receptors here all came from a girl aged 2-10 years in good health.

This chain uses TRBV3-1 with TRBJ2-4; D is possibly TRBD1 or TRBD2 (5 bases each). Trimming took 1 base from V and 3 from J, leaving 16 bases between them. Germline V CDR1 and CDR2: LGHDT, YNNKEL (reference sequence). CDR3 length: 17 residues. The CDR3 loop reads CASSQVYGTPNKNIQYF. CDR3 nucleotides: TGTGCCAGCAGCCAAGTATACGGGACCCCTAACAAAAACATTCAGTACTTC. Based on the CDR3 plus reference TRBV3-1 and TRBJ2-4, the full variable domain is DTAVSQTPKYLVTQMGNDKSIKCEQNLGHDTMYWYKQDSKKFLKIMFSYNNKELIINETVPNRFSPKSPDKAHLNLHINSLELGDSAVYFCASSQVYGTPNKNIQYFGAGTRLSVL.

J is TRBJ1-2 and V is TRBV12-3 or TRBV12-4, with D uncertain. Trimming cost V 6 bases and J 10 bases, with 6 bases left between them. This CDR3 is built from 9 residues. CDR3 loop: CASSLDYTF. CDR3 DNA sequence: TGTGCCAGCAGCTTGGACTACACCTTC.

The chain employs TRBV6-5 and TRBJ1-1; TRBD1 aligns across 9 bases. The germline V gene encodes CDR1 MNHEY and CDR2 SVGAGI. This CDR3 spans 15 amino acids. Trimming took 5 bases from V and 5 from J; bases not matched to a gene: 9. This CDR3 reads CASSLRDRVWTEAFF. The CDR3 DNA follows: TGTGCCAGCAGTCTCCGGGACAGGGTGTGGACTGAAGCTTTCTTT.

This chain uses TRBV19 with TRBJ1-4; tentative D call: TRBD1 (5 bases). The germline V gene has CDR1 LNHDA and CDR2 SQIVND (reference sequence). The CDR3 has 13 residues. V gave up 10 bases and J gave up 6 bases, with 15 bases separating them. This chain's CDR3 is CATGGSNYEKLFF. CDR3 DNA: TGTGCCACCGGGGGTTCTAACTATGAAAAACTGTTTTTT.